The 32 T cell receptor beta chains below all came from one sample that was sequenced in a study of T cells in Graves' hyperthyroidism and ophthalmopathy (dated by TCRdb to about 2019). The library was obtained by multiplex PCR. Sequencing relied on an Illumina HiSeq 2000. Amplification of TCR beta CDR3 regions was carried out from RNA transcripts. For the first round of RT-PCR on the TCR CDR3, the HTBI primer set was used together with the Qiagen OneStep RT-PCR kit. Starting from the raw public reads, TCRdb applied fastp trimming at Q25, assembled clones with MiXCR and retained in-frame beta chains. Duplicate CDR3 protein sequences are folded into a single record with the most common DNA and genes. For this sample the table gives under 300,000 distinct CDR3 sequences, of which 22% were detected only once. The ten largest clones represent approximately 60% of the sample. The sample taken for sequencing was blood. These receptors originate from a man aged 25-45 years with Graves' ophthalmopathy.

The J gene is TRBJ2-5, the V gene TRBV28; D not certain. Trimming took off 10 bases at V and 1 base at J, with 13 bases between the two ends. The CDR3 covers 13 residues. CDR1 and CDR2 from the germline V gene are MDHEN and SYDVKM. The CDR3 region is CATQEAVQETQYF. The CDR3 DNA reads TGTGCCACTCAAGAAGCAGTCCAAGAGACCCAGTACTTC.

This clonotype appeared many times. This sequence joins TRBV7-9 and TRBJ2-1; TRBD1 agrees at 8 bases. V lost 3 bases to trimming and J lost 5 bases; unmatched junction nucleotides: 9. Germline V gives CDR1 SEHNR, CDR2 FQNEAQ (reference sequence). This CDR3 has 16 residues. In nucleotides, the CDR3 is TGTGCCAGCAGCTTTAGGGACAGGTGGTCCCACAATGAGCAGTTCTTC. Its translation is CASSFRDRWSHNEQFF.

This clonotype appeared once. The chain is built from TRBV7-9 and TRBJ2-1, with 14 bases that match TRBD2. The CDR3 has 18 residues. Losses at the gene ends were 5 bases for V and 8 bases for J; bases not matched to a gene: 14. CDR1 is SEHNR and CDR2 is FQNEAQ in the germline V gene (reference sequence). The CDR3 coding sequence is TGTGCCAGCAGCCCCCGGGGACTAGCGGGAGCACGGGATCATGAGCAGTTCTTC. Its translation is CASSPRGLAGARDHEQFF.

The rearrangement uses TRBV11-2 and TRBJ2-7, with D maybe TRBD1 (6 bases). The germline gives CDR1 SGHAT, CDR2 FQNNGV. V was pared by 7 bases and J by 4 bases, with 14 bases between. The CDR3 spans 13 residues. The CDR3 DNA follows: TGTGCCAGCATGAGGGGGAGCGGATACGAGCAGTACTTC. It codes for CASMRGSGYEQYF.

This clonotype was found many times. The chain carries TRBV3-1 and TRBJ1-1; D gene uncertain. With 4 bases removed from V and 2 bases from J, the gap between germline ends came to 11 bases. This CDR3 is built from 14 residues. The germline gives CDR1 LGHDT, CDR2 YNNKEL (reference sequence). The CDR3 loop reads CASSPESANTEAFF. Written as DNA, the CDR3 is TGTGCCAGCAGCCCCGAAAGCGCAAACACTGAAGCTTTCTTT.

This clonotype was seen only a few times. As DNA, the CDR3 is TGTGCCAGCAGCTTAGCGGCGGGCCGCTCCTACGAGCAGTACTTC. Protein product: CASSLAAGRSYEQYF. The V gene is TRBV7-2, the J gene TRBJ2-7, with a possible D match to TRBD2 (5 bases). Germline values: CDR1 SGHTA, CDR2 FQGNSA. Trimming removed 0 bases from V and 0 bases from J, with 9 bases in between. This CDR3 contains 15 residues.

This clonotype was picked up a small number of times. J is TRBJ2-7 and V is TRBV20-1, with 8 nucleotides matching TRBD1. The CDR3 spans 15 residues. Germline trimming cut 3 bases from V and 2 bases from J; bases unmatched to any gene: 9. In germline, CDR1 is DFQATT, CDR2 SNEGSKA (reference sequence). CDR3 DNA: TGCAGTGCTAGGCCCGGACAGGGATTGACCTACGAGCAGTACTTC. This gives the protein CSARPGQGLTYEQYF.

The chain is built from TRBV5-1 and TRBJ1-2; tentative D call: TRBD1 (5 bases). V was pared by 0 bases and J by 4 bases, with 7 bases between. The CDR3 extends over 13 amino acids. Germline V gene lookup returns CDR1 SGHRS and CDR2 YFSETQ. The CDR3 region is CASSLEDSYGYTF. CDR3 nucleotides: TGCGCCAGCAGCTTGGAAGACAGCTATGGCTACACCTTC.

This clonotype showed up just a few times. The chain combines TRBV6-2 or TRBV6-3 with TRBJ2-3; tentatively, D is TRBD2 (6 bases). The germline gives CDR1 MNHEY, CDR2 SVGEGT. Trimming pared 3 bases from V and 2 bases from J, leaving 9 bases between. The CDR3 spans 14 residues. This chain's CDR3 is CASSYLGLTDTQYF. The CDR3 DNA sequence: TGTGCCAGCAGTTATTTGGGACTCACAGATACGCAGTATTTT.

This clonotype was seen at least ten times. The chain is built from TRBV7-8 and TRBJ1-1; TRBD1 is a possible D gene (6 bases). The CDR3 totals 14 residues. The V gene lost 5 bases and the J gene lost 2 bases, with 12 bases spanning the gap. The germline V gene has CDR1 SGHVS and CDR2 FQNEAQ. The CDR3 protein is CASSKRTENTEAFF. The DNA for the CDR3 is TGTGCCAGCAGCAAAAGGACAGAAAACACTGAAGCTTTCTTT.

The CDR3 nucleotides are TGCAGTGCTAGAGACGCGGGAGGATTTTACGAGCAGTACTTC. This gives the protein CSARDAGGFYEQYF. This chain links TRBV20-1 with TRBJ2-7; 8 bases align to TRBD2. Germline V gene lookup returns CDR1 DFQATT and CDR2 SNEGSKA (reference sequence). This CDR3 contains 14 residues. V shed 0 bases, J shed 4 bases, and the junction held 5 bases outside the gene matches.

This clonotype was recorded many times. This sequence joins TRBV2 and TRBJ2-3, with D perhaps TRBD2 (6 bases). V was cut by 4 bases and J by 1 base, with 9 bases left in between. CDR1 is SNHLY, CDR2 FYNNEI, per germline. The CDR3 spans 14 residues. CDR3 loop: CASSVGGGTDTQYF. CDR3 nucleotides: TGTGCCAGCAGTGTAGGAGGGGGCACAGATACGCAGTATTTT. Full variable domain (missing parts from reference TRBV2 and TRBJ2-3): EPEVTQTPSHQVTQMGQEVILRCVPISNHLYFYWYRQILGQKVEFLVSFYNNEISEKSEIFDDQFSVERPDGSNFTLKIRSTKLEDSAMYFCASSVGGGTDTQYFGPGTRLTVL.

The chain uses TRBV3-1 and TRBJ1-1, with D unresolved. The germline V gene has CDR1 LGHDT and CDR2 YNNKEL (reference sequence). This CDR3 comprises 12 residues. V was trimmed by 1 base and J by 7 bases, leaving 7 bases between them. The CDR3 DNA is TGTGCCAGCAGCCAAGGGGATCTTGAAGCTTTCTTT. Translating gives CASSQGDLEAFF.

This clonotype has just a few counts. V and J are TRBV28 and TRBJ2-7; possible D gene TRBD2, 5 bases. The germline V and J ends were trimmed by 7 bases and 1 base, with 14 bases remaining between them. There are 14 residues in the CDR3. Looked up from germline, CDR1 is MDHEN and CDR2 is SYDVKM. Here the CDR3 reads CASTRGGDSYEQYF. The CDR3 coding sequence is TGTGCCAGCACGCGAGGAGGAGATTCCTACGAGCAGTACTTC. The entire variable domain, with the rest obtained from reference TRBV28 and TRBJ2-7, is as follows: DVKVTQSSRYLVKRTGEKVFLECVQDMDHENMFWYRQDPGLGLRLIYFSYDVKMKEKGDIPEGYSVSREKKERFSLILESASTNQTSMYLCASTRGGDSYEQYFGPGTRLTVT.

This clonotype was found a few times. CDR3 residues: CASSYSLPGRNTEAFF. The CDR3 coding sequence is TGTGCCAGCAGTTACTCGCTCCCGGGGCGCAACACTGAAGCTTTCTTT. The genes are TRBV6-6 and TRBJ1-1; a weak D match, TRBD1 (5 bases). In germline, CDR1 is MNHNY, CDR2 SVGAGI (reference sequence). Deletions cut 0 bases from V and 2 bases from J, with 13 bases between. The CDR3 extends over 16 amino acids.

This clonotype was seen repeatedly, ten times or more. J is TRBJ2-2 and V is TRBV3-1, with 7 bases identical to TRBD2. V was clipped by 5 bases and J by 0 bases; unmatched bases: 6. Germline CDR1 and CDR2: LGHDT and YNNKEL (reference sequence). The length of the CDR3 is 16 residues. As DNA, the CDR3 is TGTGCCAGCAGCTCCCTAGCGGAAACGAACACCGGGGAGCTGTTTTTT. The encoded protein is CASSSLAETNTGELFF.

The V gene is TRBV18, the J gene TRBJ2-3; TRBD2 matches 11 bases. Germline CDR1 is KGHSH and CDR2 is LQKENI. There are 17 residues in the CDR3. Trimming at V came to 3 bases and at J to 5 bases, leaving 10 bases not matched to a gene. The CDR3 sequence: CASSPVTSGSVEDTQYF. CDR3 nucleotides: TGTGCCAGCTCACCCGTCACTAGCGGGAGTGTGGAAGATACGCAGTATTTT.

The chain combines TRBV11-1 with TRBJ2-3, with 7 bases that match TRBD2. J was trimmed by 6 bases and V by 5 bases; bases with no gene match: 14. CDR3 length: 16 residues. Germline CDR1 reads SGHAT; CDR2 reads FQDESV (reference sequence). The CDR3 loop is CASSLRVAGAHDTQYF. DNA for the CDR3: TGTGCCAGCAGCCTCAGGGTTGCGGGAGCCCACGATACGCAGTATTTT.

The genes are TRBV24-1 and TRBJ1-1; 7 bases fit TRBD1. J lost 9 bases, V lost 4 bases, and 4 bases had no gene match. The CDR3 totals 12 residues. Germline V gene sequence: CDR1 KGHDR, CDR2 SFDVKD. The chain's CDR3 is CATSDQQGQAFF. The CDR3 DNA sequence: TGTGCCACCAGTGACCAACAGGGGCAAGCTTTCTTT.

This clonotype has a count of ten or more. The chain joins TRBV11-2 to TRBJ2-1, with 9 bases aligning to TRBD2. Losses at the gene ends were 3 bases for V and 4 bases for J; bases not matched to a gene: 7. The CDR3 has 16 amino acids. In germline, CDR1 is SGHAT, CDR2 FQNNGV. The CDR3 nucleotides read TGTGCCAGCAGCTTTGCGGGAGGGCCCGGTTACAATGAGCAGTTCTTC. Its protein is CASSFAGGPGYNEQFF. The full variable domain, its missing parts supplied by reference TRBV11-2 and TRBJ2-1, is EAGVAQSPRYKIIEKRQSVAFWCNPISGHATLYWYQQILGQGPKLLIQFQNNGVVDDSQLPKDRFSAERLKGVDSTLKIQPAKLEDSAVYLCASSFAGGPGYNEQFFGPGTRLTVL.

The chain is built from TRBV6-2 or TRBV6-3 and TRBJ2-2; D call uncertain. CDR3 length: 13 residues. Per germline, CDR1 MNHEY and CDR2 SVGEGT. Trimming removed 5 bases from V and 4 bases from J, with 8 bases in between. In nucleotides, the CDR3 is TGTGCCAGCAGTCTCCAGCTCACCGGGGAGCTGTTTTTT. Encoded protein: CASSLQLTGELFF.

This clonotype showed up just a few times. The V and J genes are TRBV30 and TRBJ1-2; D possibly corresponds to TRBD1 (6 bases). Germline V lookup: CDR1 GTSNPN, CDR2 SVGIG (reference sequence). Trimming cost V 7 bases and J 14 bases, with 17 bases left between them. CDR3 length: 10 amino acids. Here the CDR3 DNA reads TGTGCCTTAAAAAGGGGGGTCTTTACCTTC. Translation: CALKRGVFTF.

This clonotype was seen repeatedly, ten times or more. The CDR3 nucleotides read TGTGCCAGCAGTGAAGGGGGCTATGGCTACACCTTC. Translating gives CASSEGGYGYTF. This sequence joins TRBV2 and TRBJ1-2; no reliable D call. V was clipped by 1 base and J by 4 bases, with 4 bases between them. The CDR3 runs 12 residues. Germline assignment: CDR1 SNHLY and CDR2 FYNNEI.

The chain combines TRBV19 with TRBJ1-5; D is perhaps TRBD1 (5 bases). This CDR3 is built from 14 residues. Trimming shortened V by 4 bases and J by 4 bases, and 11 bases separated the two germline ends. Germline CDR1 and CDR2: LNHDA and SQIVND (reference sequence). CDR3 residues: CASSSQGNNQPQHF. The CDR3 DNA reads as TGTGCCAGTAGTAGCCAGGGAAATAATCAGCCCCAGCATTTT.

The rearrangement links TRBV3-1 to TRBJ2-7, with 8 bases aligning to TRBD1. Germline CDR1 reads LGHDT; CDR2 reads YNNKEL (reference sequence). V lost 3 bases to trimming and J lost 0 bases; unmatched junction nucleotides: 4. The CDR3 contains 15 residues. The CDR3 DNA reads TGTGCCAGCAGCCAGCAGGGGGCCCTCTCCTACGAGCAGTACTTC. This gives the protein CASSQQGALSYEQYF.

CDR3 loop: CASSESRRNHVGQFF. For the CDR3, the DNA is TGTGCCAGCAGTGAGTCGAGGCGGAATCACGTGGGGCAGTTCTTC. The chain links TRBV2 to TRBJ2-1; D ambiguous. Per germline, CDR1 SNHLY and CDR2 FYNNEI. The CDR3 is 15 amino acids. Trimming removed 3 bases from V and 12 bases from J, with 21 bases in between.

To note about this clonotype: It may be a read error: a sequence one base away is much more abundant. The rearrangement joins TRBV5-1 to TRBJ2-3, with 15 bases lining up with TRBD2. This CDR3 contains 17 residues. Germline V CDR1 and CDR2: SGHRS, YFSETQ. The CDR3 nucleotides are TGCGCCGGCAGCCCGGGACTAGCGGGAGGTGGCGCAGATACGCAGTATTTT. This sequence encodes CAGSPGLAGGGADTQYF.

The chain carries TRBV6-2 or TRBV6-3 and TRBJ2-3, with 16 bases lining up with TRBD2. Germline V gene data show CDR1 as MNHEY and CDR2 as SVGEGT. With V trimmed by 6 bases and J by 4 bases, 7 bases remained unmatched. There are 17 residues in the CDR3. CDR3 nucleotide sequence: TGTGCCAGCAGGCAGGGACTAGCGGGAGGGCCTCCAGATACGCAGTATTTT. Residues: CASRQGLAGGPPDTQYF.

This clonotype has more than one count but fewer than ten. The rearrangement joins TRBV5-1 to TRBJ1-1; 10 bases match TRBD1. The CDR3 contains 13 residues. CDR1 and CDR2 (germline): SGHRS, YFSETQ. J lost 7 bases, V lost 4 bases, and 4 bases had no gene match. The CDR3 is CASSSGQGGEAFF. CDR3 sequence (DNA): TGCGCCAGCAGCAGCGGACAGGGGGGTGAAGCTTTCTTT.

The chain combines TRBV10-3 with TRBJ2-7; 7 bases match TRBD2. Losses at the gene ends were 6 bases for V and 6 bases for J; bases not matched to a gene: 5. CDR3 length: 12 residues. The germline CDR1 and CDR2 sequences are ENHRY and SYGVKD. The CDR3 DNA reads as TGTGCCATCAGGGGGGGGGGGTCCGAGCAGTACTTC. This codes for CAIRGGGSEQYF.

This clonotype was detected only a few times. This chain uses TRBV29-1 with TRBJ2-5, with D perhaps matching TRBD2 (6 bases). Trimming pared 5 bases from V and 2 bases from J, leaving 9 bases between. Germline CDR1 reads SQVTM; CDR2 reads ANQGSEA. The CDR3 sequence is 12 residues long. The DNA for the CDR3 is TGCAGCGTTCTCGGGGGTCAAGAGACCCAGTACTTC. Translated, it gives CSVLGGQETQYF.

The V and J genes are TRBV19 and TRBJ1-2; 10 bases are a match to TRBD1. The J segment lost 2 bases and the V segment lost 6 bases, leaving 3 bases of the junction unmatched. This CDR3 has 14 residues. CDR1 and CDR2 (germline): LNHDA, SQIVND (reference sequence). CDR3 DNA sequence: TGTGCCAGTAGACCGGACAGGGGGAACTATGGCTACACCTTC. This sequence encodes CASRPDRGNYGYTF. Full variable domain (remainder filled in from reference TRBV19 and TRBJ1-2): DGGITQSPKYLFRKEGQNVTLSCEQNLNHDAMYWYRQDPGQGLRLIYYSQIVNDFQKGDIAEGYSVSREKKESFPLTVTSAQKNPTAFYLCASRPDRGNYGYTFGSGTRLTVV.